The 13 T cell receptor beta chains below all came from one sample that was sequenced in a study of early T cells in non-severe SARS-CoV-2 infection (dated by TCRdb to the early 2020s). The library was made by 5' RACE. Reads for this sample came from a NextSeq 500. TCRdb trimmed the raw reads at Q25, called clones with MiXCR and kept productive beta chains. Every entry covers one CDR3 protein and lists the most common genes and DNA from its rows. The sample contains some 60,000 distinct CDR3 sequences, 8% to 10% of them found a single time. 8% to 9% of the sample is in the top ten clones. The sequencing sample was made of whole blood. Source of these receptors: an adult who was a healthcare worker with PCR-confirmed SARS-CoV-2 infection or an uninfected control (not recorded which).

The V and J genes are TRBV20-1 and TRBJ2-1, with 14 positions matching TRBD2. Germline V gene sequence: CDR1 DFQATT, CDR2 SNEGSKA (reference sequence). The V and J ends lost 3 bases and 5 bases, in that order; junction bases with no gene match: 9. This CDR3 spans 17 amino acids. The CDR3 reads CSASRLAGGLGDNEQFF. The CDR3 DNA follows: TGCAGTGCTAGTCGACTAGCGGGAGGGCTGGGGGACAATGAGCAGTTCTTC.

A word on this clonotype: A much larger clone is a single base away; this may be a read error. This rearrangement joins TRBV24-1 to TRBJ1-5, with D hard to call. Trimming removed 6 bases from V and 5 bases from J, with 13 bases in between. The CDR3 is 14 amino acids. Germline CDR1 KGHDR, CDR2 SFDVKD. CDR3 loop: CATSNSWGHQPQHF. DNA of the CDR3: TGTGCCACCAGTAATTCCTGGGGTCATCAGCCCCAGCATTTT.

In this sample, this clonotype turned up many times. The V and J genes are TRBV19 and TRBJ2-2; D remains ambiguous. Trimming removed 6 bases at V and 1 base at J, with 18 bases between. Germline values: CDR1 LNHDA, CDR2 SQIVND (reference sequence). The CDR3 has 17 residues. In DNA, the CDR3 is TGTGCCAGTAGGAAAATATATGGCTCGGGGAACACCGGGGAGCTGTTTTTT. As protein: CASRKIYGSGNTGELFF.

This clonotype has more than one count but fewer than ten. CDR3 loop: CASSVDTDTQYF. CDR3 DNA sequence: TGTGCCAGCAGCGTAGACACAGATACGCAGTATTTT. The chain employs TRBV9 and TRBJ2-3; D remains unclear. Trimming cost V 0 bases and J 2 bases, with 1 base left between them. The CDR3 loop spans 12 amino acids. Germline V CDR1 and CDR2: SGDLS, YYNGEE.

Ten or more counts support this clonotype. The rearrangement uses TRBV10-2 and TRBJ2-4; 12 bases align to TRBD2. This CDR3 comprises 16 residues. Unmatched junction bases numbered 12, after V lost 7 bases and J lost 8 bases. Germline lookup yields CDR1 WSHSY and CDR2 SAAADI. The chain's CDR3 is CASNNRLAGASDIQYF. The CDR3 DNA follows: TGCGCCAGCAATAATAGACTAGCGGGAGCCTCCGACATTCAGTACTTC.

The V gene is TRBV11-2, the J gene TRBJ2-1; D gene unclear. This CDR3 region has 13 residues. Trimming took off 2 bases at V and 6 bases at J, with 8 bases between the two ends. Germline lookup yields CDR1 SGHAT and CDR2 FQNNGV. CDR3 DNA sequence: TGTGCCAGCAGCTTATCTCCGACCAATGAGCAGTTCTTC. It is translated as CASSLSPTNEQFF.

Only a few counts were recorded for this clonotype. The V gene is TRBV7-6, the J gene TRBJ2-5; tentative D call: TRBD1 (8 bases). Trimming pared 4 bases from V and 3 bases from J, leaving 18 bases between. Germline values: CDR1 SGHVS, CDR2 FNYEAQ. The length of the CDR3 is 16 residues. In DNA, the CDR3 is TGTGCCAGCAGCTCCCGACAGGGGAGGGGCAAAGAGACCCAGTACTTC. This codes for CASSSRQGRGKETQYF.

The chain links TRBV12-3 or TRBV12-4 to TRBJ2-6, with 9 bases identical to TRBD2. This CDR3 is 17 amino acids long. Trimming removed 4 bases from V and 0 bases from J; junction bases left unmatched: 4. CDR3 sequence reads: CASSSSGGISGANVLTF. CDR3 DNA sequence: TGTGCCAGCAGTTCGAGCGGGGGGATCTCTGGGGCCAACGTCCTGACTTTC.

This clonotype was detected ten times or more. The CDR3 coding sequence is TGCAGCGTCCGGGAAGTCTCCTACAATGAGCAGTTCTTC. It specifies CSVREVSYNEQFF. J is TRBJ2-1 and V is TRBV29-1; maybe TRBD2 (5 bases). CDR3 length: 13 amino acids. The V and J ends lost 6 bases and 0 bases respectively, with 9 bases between them. The germline V gene has CDR1 SQVTM and CDR2 ANQGSEA.

This clonotype was seen a few times. V gene TRBV28 combines with J gene TRBJ1-2; 7 nucleotides line up with TRBD1. The germline V gene encodes CDR1 MDHEN and CDR2 SYDVKM. This CDR3 is built from 17 residues. V trimming: 2 bases; J trimming: 2 bases; junction bases outside the gene matches: 11. The CDR3, as DNA: TGTGCCAGCAGTTTACTTGGCCCCATGACAGGGAACTATGGCTACACCTTC. Translated, it gives CASSLLGPMTGNYGYTF.

V gene TRBV20-1 combines with J gene TRBJ2-2, with D possibly being TRBD2 (6 bases). V dropped 6 bases and J dropped 4 bases, with 12 bases sitting between them. The CDR3 is 13 residues long. The germline V gene encodes CDR1 DFQATT and CDR2 SNEGSKA (reference sequence). The DNA for the CDR3 is TGCAGTGCGGAGGGATCGGGCACCGGGGAGCTGTTTTTT. Translation: CSAEGSGTGELFF.

Many counts were recorded for this clonotype. The rearrangement joins TRBV6-2 or TRBV6-3 to TRBJ2-7; no reliable D call. V lost 0 bases to trimming and J lost 3 bases, with 6 bases between them. The CDR3 is made up of 13 amino acids. Germline-derived CDR1 and CDR2 are MNHEY and SVGEGT. CDR3 loop: CASSYSIFYEQYF. The CDR3, as DNA: TGTGCCAGCAGTTACTCGATTTTCTACGAGCAGTACTTC.

This clonotype was seen a few times. This sequence joins TRBV19 and TRBJ2-7, with a possible D match to TRBD2 (5 bases). The CDR3 has 13 amino acids. Germline CDR1 and CDR2: LNHDA and SQIVND (reference sequence). Trimming took off 6 bases at V and 2 bases at J, with 11 bases between the two ends. The CDR3 is CASSRTHTYEQYF. CDR3 coding DNA: TGTGCCAGTAGCAGGACTCACACCTACGAGCAGTACTTC.